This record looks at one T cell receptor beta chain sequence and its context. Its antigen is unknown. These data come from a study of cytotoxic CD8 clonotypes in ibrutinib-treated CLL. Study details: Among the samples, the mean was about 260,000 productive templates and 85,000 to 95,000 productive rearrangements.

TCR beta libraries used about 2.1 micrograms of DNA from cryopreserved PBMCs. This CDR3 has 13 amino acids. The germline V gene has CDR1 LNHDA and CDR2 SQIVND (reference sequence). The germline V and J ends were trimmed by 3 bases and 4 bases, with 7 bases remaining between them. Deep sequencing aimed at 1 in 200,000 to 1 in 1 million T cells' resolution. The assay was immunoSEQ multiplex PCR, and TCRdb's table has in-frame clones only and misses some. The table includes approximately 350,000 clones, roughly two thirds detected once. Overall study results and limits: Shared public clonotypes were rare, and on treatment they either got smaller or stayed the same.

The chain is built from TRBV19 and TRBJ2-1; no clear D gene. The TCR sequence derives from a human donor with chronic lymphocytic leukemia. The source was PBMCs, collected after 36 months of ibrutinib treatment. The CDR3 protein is CASSISHYNEQFF. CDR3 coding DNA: TGTGCCAGTAGTATTAGCCATTACAATGAGCAGTTCTTC. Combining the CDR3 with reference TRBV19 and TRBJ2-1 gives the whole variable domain DGGITQSPKYLFRKEGQNVTLSCEQNLNHDAMYWYRQDPGQGLRLIYYSQIVNDFQKGDIAEGYSVSREKKESFPLTVTSAQKNPTAFYLCASSISHYNEQFFGPGTRLTVL.